This T cell receptor beta chain is drawn from a study of cytomegalovirus exposure and HLA in healthy donors. Across the whole study: Per a later analysis, the roughly 680 first-cohort and 120 or so validation repertoires shared one platform.

Data came from immunoSEQ multiplex PCR; TCRdb stores just in-frame clones and leaves some out. Of roughly 150,000 clones in the sample, 84% were seen once. General study results and limits: Among TCR beta chains, those listed as cytomegalovirus-associated numbered over 150.

A 120-subject validation cohort, separate from the roughly 700-subject first cohort, supplied the donors. The CDR3 extends over 13 amino acids. The V gene end was trimmed by 6 bases and the J gene end by 1 base; junction bases not matched to a gene: 1. CDR1 and CDR2 (germline): SGHTA, FQGTGA. Comment on this clone: Antigen specificity is unknown.

The gene calls are TRBV7-3 and TRBJ2-3; 7 bases fit TRBD2. This clonotype originated in a man between 25 and 39 years old in good health and CMV-seropositive. The specimen was PBMCs. This CDR3 reads CASSRGGTDTQYF. For the CDR3, the DNA is TGTGCCAGCAGTCGGGGGGGCACAGATACGCAGTATTTT.